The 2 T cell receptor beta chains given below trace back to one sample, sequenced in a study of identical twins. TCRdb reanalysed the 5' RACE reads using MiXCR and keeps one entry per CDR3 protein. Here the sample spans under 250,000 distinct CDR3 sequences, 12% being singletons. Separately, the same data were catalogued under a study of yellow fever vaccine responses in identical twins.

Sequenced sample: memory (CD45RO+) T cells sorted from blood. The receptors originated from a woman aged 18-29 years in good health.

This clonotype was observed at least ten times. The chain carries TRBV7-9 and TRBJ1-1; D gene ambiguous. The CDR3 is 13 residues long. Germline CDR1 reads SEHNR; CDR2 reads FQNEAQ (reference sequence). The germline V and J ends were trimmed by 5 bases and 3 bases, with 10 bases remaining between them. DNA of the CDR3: TGTGCCAGCAGCCCCAGCCGGGACACTGAAGCTTTCTTT. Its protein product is CASSPSRDTEAFF. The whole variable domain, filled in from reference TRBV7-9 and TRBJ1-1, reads DTGVSQNPRHKITKRGQNVTFRCDPISEHNRLYWYRQTLGQGPEFLTYFQNEAQLEKSRLLSDRFSAERPKGSFSTLEIQRTEQGDSAMYLCASSPSRDTEAFFGQGTRLTVV.

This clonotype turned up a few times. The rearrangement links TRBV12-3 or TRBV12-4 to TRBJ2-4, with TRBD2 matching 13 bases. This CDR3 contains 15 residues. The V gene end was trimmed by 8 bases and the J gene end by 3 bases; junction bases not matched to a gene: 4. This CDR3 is CASAGLAGNKNIQYF. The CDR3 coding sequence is TGTGCCAGCGCGGGACTAGCGGGAAACAAAAACATTCAGTACTTC.